This section outlines one T cell receptor (beta chain) sequence together with its context. Its antigen remains undetermined. No base qualities exist here, and no much larger clone lies one base off it. These data are taken from a study of shared clonotypes between healthy human individuals (dated by TCRdb to the early 2020s). Notes on the research overall: The cohort included a few men and a couple of women between 18 and 49 years of age. For each donor, CD4 naive and CD4 memory were each given three plates, CD8 naive was given two plates, and CD8 memory was given one plate. To estimate repertoire size and how much clonotypes are shared between individuals, the study performed deep sequencing of blood TCR repertoires from 4 to 6 healthy adults. Different laboratories and diverse techniques were used to prepare libraries and sequence TCR repertoires, to increase sequencing depth and limit assay-specific biases. Leukapheresis yielded between about 0.94 and 9 billion PBMCs per donor. The full study reports these points: Pairwise subsampling led to the expectation that sequencing depth would affect the degree of clonotype sharing among donors. The genetic and exposure-history diversity represented was limited by the small number of donors. Sampling was limited to blood, and TCR repertoires in tissue likely differ from TCR repertoires in blood. Even with the large sequencing depth, rarefaction of the sorted-subset datasets indicated that sequencing was incomplete. Naive subsets generally had larger estimated clonotype richness than memory subsets did. When a handful of donors were compared, the shared fraction of clonotypes was roughly 5% for naive CD4, roughly 3.3% for naive CD8, about 2.4% for memory CD4, and less than 0.45% for memory CD8. Compared with non-shared clonotypes, clonotypes shared by all four sorted-subset donors had higher generation probabilities.

The donors were healthy, HIV-negative adults who had no recently reported acute infections or vaccinations. Every donor was a Caucasian adult living in Nashville, Tennessee, USA. CD4+ T cells were enriched through magnetic negative selection, after which naive cells were positively selected on CD45RA and the remaining negative fraction served as the memory subset. After blood collection by leukapheresis, PBMCs were isolated using Ficoll-Histopaque density gradient centrifugation and then cryopreserved in the vapor phase of liquid nitrogen. Purity and quantity of every magnetically sorted T cell population were checked by analytical flow cytometry. Genomic DNA was isolated from every sorted fraction and measured by UV absorbance on a Nanodrop 2000c. The CDR3 spans 15 residues, from the cysteine through the phenylalanine. Only the CDR3 part of the read is kept: 45 bases, read in frame from the first base. CDR1 and CDR2, looked up from the germline V gene, are SNHLY and FYNNEI. V and J are trimmed by 3 bases and 7 bases, and the gene matches miss 6 bases of the junction.

TCR CDR3 regions were amplified from genomic DNA by multiplex PCR using the deep immunoSEQ assay. Genomic DNA extracted from each cell subset was distributed evenly over all wells of several immunoSEQ 96-well plates, and each plate served as one replicate. For sorted subsets, roughly 0.2 ug genomic DNA, equal to tens of thousands of T cell genomes, was loaded into each replicate PCR. Purified libraries were measured with a Qubit 3.0 fluorometer, size-checked on a Bioanalyzer 2100, and measured again with the KAPA Library Quantification kit. Every immunoSEQ 96-well plate was sequenced on a dedicated single-read 150-cycle Illumina NextSeq 550 flow cell. The paper's processing steps were these. Because the immunoSEQ output included only junctional sequences and no quality scores, the filtering could not be the same as the filtering used for full-length reads. Sequences were annotated with PyIR, a Python wrapper for IgBLAST v1.9, and V/J genes and CDR3 were assigned using IMGT germline references. Reads were removed for weak V/J assignments (E-value above 1e-6), missing CDR3, stop codons, out-of-frame junctions, or ambiguous translated residues. V3J clonotypes were defined by identical inferred V gene, J gene, and CDR3 amino acid sequence. Percentage overlap between repertoires was computed as shared unique clonotypes divided by the size of the smaller repertoire. Richness of each repertoire was evaluated using RTK rarefaction, the Chao1 estimator, and Recon v2.1 estimates of unobserved clonotypes. OLGA was used to compute generation probabilities for all TCRbeta clonotypes that the gDNA method yielded from a handful of donors. TCRdb carries this immuneACCESS record with in-frame sequences only. Its versions omit some clonotypes, under half of them owing to an unresolved V gene in the studies checked, with the rest unexplained. The V and J calls and clone size are taken from that table; D and trimming were inferred from the DNA. The sample contains 550,000 to 700,000 clones, less than 80% of them found a single time. The top ten constitute around 1.8% of the sample.

Source material: memory CD4+ T cells sorted from blood. Taken with the paper, the label for cell subset or site translates to: CD45RA-negative fraction. The origin of this receptor is a woman in her 30s in good health. Here the chain combines TRBV2 and TRBJ2-2, with 9 central nucleotides matching TRBD2. CDR3 region: CASSDQTSGGGELFF. In nucleotides, the sequence is TGTGCCAGCAGTGACCAGACTAGCGGTGGCGGGGAGCTGTTTTTT. With all but the CDR3 taken from the reference TRBV2 and TRBJ2-2 genes, the full variable domain is: EPEVTQTPSHQVTQMGQEVILRCVPISNHLYFYWYRQILGQKVEFLVSFYNNEISEKSEIFDDQFSVERPDGSNFTLKIRSTKLEDSAMYFCASSDQTSGGGELFFGEGSRLTVL.